This TCR beta chain stems from a study of early T cells in non-severe SARS-CoV-2 infection. Study-wide context: Sequencing of unsorted whole blood was done on bulk RNA, leaving chains unpaired.

In the library, individual cDNA molecules carried attached unique molecular identifiers. TCRdb re-derived calls from the 5' RACE reads in MiXCR, one entry per CDR3 protein. This sample has fewer than 100,000 distinct CDR3 sequences, with roughly 5.7% found just once. This clonotype has a handful of counts. The sequenced sample was whole blood. The origin of this receptor is an adult who was a healthcare worker with PCR-confirmed SARS-CoV-2 infection or an uninfected control (not recorded which).

The CDR3 sequence is CASSLVKAGTEAFF. The CDR3 DNA sequence: TGTGCCAGCAGTTTAGTGAAGGCTGGCACTGAAGCTTTCTTT. The rearrangement uses TRBV12-3 or TRBV12-4 and TRBJ1-1, with D hard to call. V lost 1 base and J lost 4, with 10 bases in between. CDR3 size: 14 residues.